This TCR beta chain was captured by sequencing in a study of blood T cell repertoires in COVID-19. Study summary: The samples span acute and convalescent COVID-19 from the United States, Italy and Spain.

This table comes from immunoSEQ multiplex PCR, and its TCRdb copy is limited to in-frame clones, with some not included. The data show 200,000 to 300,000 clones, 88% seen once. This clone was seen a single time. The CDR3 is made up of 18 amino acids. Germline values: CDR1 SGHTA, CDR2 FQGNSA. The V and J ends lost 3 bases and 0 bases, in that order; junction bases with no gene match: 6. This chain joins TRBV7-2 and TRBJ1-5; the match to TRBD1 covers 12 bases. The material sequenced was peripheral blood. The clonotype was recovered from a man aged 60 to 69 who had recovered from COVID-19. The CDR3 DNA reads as TGTGCCAGCAGCTTGACCGGGACAGGGGGCAATAGCAATCAGCCCCAGCATTTT. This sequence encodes CASSLTGTGGNSNQPQHF.